This TCR beta chain was recovered during a study of shared clonotypes between healthy human individuals. Turning to the study itself: CD4 naive cells filled three plates per donor, CD4 memory three, CD8 naive two and CD8 memory one.

In the case of this clone: Other DNA sequences in the same sample also yield this CDR3.

Produced via immunoSEQ multiplex PCR; TCRdb's table is partial and in-frame only. Among more than 2 million clones listed, almost 96% were seen once. The length of the CDR3 is 13 residues. The junction had 4 bases not matched to a gene; V was cut back by 4 bases and J by 7 bases. Germline V gene lookup returns CDR1 LNHDA and CDR2 SQIVND (reference sequence). This TCR derives from a man between 18 and 35 years old in good health. This chain connects TRBV19 to TRBJ1-5, with 7 nucleotides matching TRBD1. Sequencing used naive CD4+ T cells sorted from blood. Subset here: CD45RA+ positively selected. The DNA of the CDR3 is TGTGCCAGTAGTAGACAGGGAGGGCAGCCCCAGCATTTT. This translates into CASSRQGGQPQHF.